The 25 T cell receptor beta chains below were found in one sample sequenced in a study of blood T cell repertoires in COVID-19. The table came from immunoSEQ multiplex PCR; TCRdb's copy has only in-frame clones and leaves some out. The sample holds approximately 120,000 clones, 85% to 90% seen once. The specimen sequenced was peripheral blood. All receptors derive from a human donor in a cohort sampled during active COVID-19.

The chain links TRBV18 to TRBJ2-3, with D perhaps TRBD2 (5 bases). Trimming removed 3 bases at V and 2 bases at J, with 15 bases between. CDR1 is KGHSH and CDR2 is LQKENI in the germline V gene. This CDR3 is 16 amino acids long. The CDR3 spells CASSPAGRAATDTQYF. The DNA for the CDR3 is TGTGCCAGCTCACCCGCCGGGCGGGCCGCCACAGATACGCAGTATTTT.

CDR3 nucleotide sequence: TGTGCCAGCAGTTACTCCCCGGGGAACACTGAAGCTTTCTTT. This sequence encodes CASSYSPGNTEAFF. This chain uses TRBV6-5 with TRBJ1-1; D is undetermined. V dropped 0 bases and J dropped 1 base, with 6 bases sitting between them. The CDR3 extends over 14 amino acids. Germline values: CDR1 MNHEY, CDR2 SVGAGI.

This sequence joins TRBV5-1 and TRBJ2-1; 10 bases fit TRBD2. Germline V gene lookup returns CDR1 SGHRS and CDR2 YFSETQ. CDR3 size: 16 residues. V shed 6 bases, J shed 8 bases, and the junction held 14 bases outside the gene matches. Written as DNA, the CDR3 is TGCGCCAGCAAATCTAGCGGGAGTGTTCGTTGGGATGAGCAGTTCTTC. The encoded protein is CASKSSGSVRWDEQFF.

The CDR3 loop reads CASRLSGTNTGELFF. DNA of the CDR3: TGTGCAAGTCGCTTATCCGGGACGAACACCGGGGAGCTGTTTTTT. The gene calls are TRBV12-2 and TRBJ2-2; the tabulated D call, TRBD2, remains unverified against the DNA. TRBV12-2 is a pseudogene segment. The CDR3 is made up of 15 amino acids.

V is TRBV27 and J is TRBJ1-2, with TRBD1 matching 7 bases. The germline gives CDR1 MNHEY, CDR2 SMNVEV (reference sequence). The CDR3 contains 13 residues. V shed 6 bases, J shed 8 bases, and the junction held 9 bases outside the gene matches. CDR3: CASRTTGVRGYTF. CDR3 DNA: TGTGCCAGCAGGACCACAGGGGTACGAGGCTACACCTTC.

The chain links TRBV4-2 to TRBJ2-3, with 10 bases identical to TRBD2. This CDR3 has 18 amino acids. Trimming at V came to 2 bases and at J to 2 bases, leaving 10 bases not matched to a gene. CDR1 and CDR2 (germline): LGHNA, YNFKEQ. CDR3 loop: CASSQRARTSGSTDTQYF. The CDR3 DNA reads TGTGCCAGCAGCCAACGGGCCCGGACTAGCGGATCCACAGATACGCAGTATTTT.

V gene TRBV7-3 combines with J gene TRBJ1-2; 9 bases agree with TRBD1. The germline V gene has CDR1 SGHTA and CDR2 FQGTGA. J lost 7 bases, V lost 3 bases, and 3 bases had no gene match. This CDR3 contains 13 residues. CDR3 DNA: TGTGCCAGCAGCTTGGGACAGGGACGTGGCTACACCTTC. This translates into CASSLGQGRGYTF. Together with reference TRBV7-3 and TRBJ1-2, the CDR3 gives the full variable domain: GAGVSQTPSNKVTEKGKYVELRCDPISGHTALYWYRQSLGQGPEFLIYFQGTGAADDSGLPNDRFFAVRPEGSVSTLKIQRTERGDSAVYLCASSLGQGRGYTFGSGTRLTVV.

J is TRBJ1-4 and V is TRBV2; TRBD1 agrees at 9 bases. After removal of 6 bases from V and 6 bases from J, the junction contained 8 bases not matched to a gene. The CDR3 consists of 15 residues. Germline V gene sequence: CDR1 SNHLY, CDR2 FYNNEI. As DNA, the CDR3 is TGTGCCAGCAGGGTACAGGGGGCCGGGTATGAAAAACTGTTTTTT. Its protein product is CASRVQGAGYEKLFF.

J is TRBJ2-7 and V is TRBV11-2; the match to TRBD1 covers 7 bases. J lost 2 bases, V lost 5 bases, and 3 bases had no gene match. Per germline, CDR1 SGHAT and CDR2 FQNNGV. The length of the CDR3 is 13 residues. The CDR3 protein is CASSGTVPYEQYF. The CDR3 region has the DNA TGTGCCAGCAGCGGGACAGTTCCCTACGAGCAGTACTTC.

The chain joins TRBV12-3 or TRBV12-4 to TRBJ1-4, with D unresolved. The CDR3 loop spans 13 amino acids. Trimming took off 3 bases at V and 8 bases at J, with 10 bases between the two ends. CDR3 in amino acids: CASSLGSREKLFF. DNA of the CDR3: TGTGCCAGCAGTTTGGGTTCGCGGGAAAAACTGTTTTTT.

The V and J genes are TRBV7-2 and TRBJ1-2; no firm D call. This CDR3 has 14 residues. Per the germline V gene, CDR1 is SGHTA and CDR2 is FQGNSA. The ends were cut back, 2 bases at V and 6 bases at J, with 13 bases in the middle. This chain's CDR3 is CASSLRRGEDGYTF. The CDR3 DNA follows: TGTGCCAGCAGCTTAAGGCGTGGGGAGGATGGCTACACCTTC. Based on the CDR3 plus reference TRBV7-2 and TRBJ1-2, the full variable domain is GAGVSQSPSNKVTEKGKDVELRCDPISGHTALYWYRQSLGQGLEFLIYFQGNSAPDKSGLPSDRFSAERTGGSVSTLTIQRTQQEDSAVYLCASSLRRGEDGYTFGSGTRLTVV.

CDR3 coding DNA: TGCAGTGCTAGTGAGGCTAGCGGGCGAACAGATACGCAGTATTTT. The encoded protein is CSASEASGRTDTQYF. The chain combines TRBV20-1 with TRBJ2-3, with 8 bases that match TRBD2. From germline, CDR1 is DFQATT and CDR2 SNEGSKA (reference sequence). CDR3 length: 15 residues. V lost 3 bases to trimming and J lost 3 bases; unmatched junction nucleotides: 8.

The chain is built from TRBV7-9 and TRBJ2-3; the match to TRBD1 covers 8 bases. Trimming took 5 bases from V and 1 from J; bases not matched to a gene: 8. The CDR3 length is 16 residues. CDR1 is SEHNR and CDR2 is FQNEAQ in the germline V gene (reference sequence). CDR3 in DNA: TGTGCCAGCAGCCTAGGACAGGGCCGAGGCACAGATACGCAGTATTTT. Its protein product is CASSLGQGRGTDTQYF.

V usage is TRBV11-2 and J usage is TRBJ2-7, with TRBD2 as a possible D gene (5 bases). CDR1 and CDR2 from the germline V gene are SGHAT and FQNNGV. This CDR3 has 14 amino acids. V lost 1 base to trimming and J lost 2 bases, with 9 bases between them. The CDR3 DNA follows: TGTGCCAGCAGCTTAGTATACGGGGCCTACGAGCAGTACTTC. Residues: CASSLVYGAYEQYF.

V usage is TRBV7-2 and J usage is TRBJ1-4, with a possible D match to TRBD1 (6 bases). Per the germline V gene, CDR1 is SGHTA and CDR2 is FQGNSA. Trimming took off 1 base at V and 6 bases at J, with 12 bases between the two ends. This CDR3 has 15 residues. For the CDR3, the DNA is TGTGCCAGCAGCTTAGTAGCCAGGGGAGATGAAAAACTGTTTTTT. Translation: CASSLVARGDEKLFF.

This chain joins TRBV3-1 (or the pseudogene TRBV3-2) and TRBJ2-5; the D gene is possibly TRBD2 (5 bases). Trimming removed 5 bases at V and 3 bases at J, with 7 bases between. The CDR3 has 12 residues. Germline V lookup: CDR1 LGHDT, CDR2 YNNKEL (reference sequence). The CDR3 bases are TGTGCCAGCAGCTCGACTAAAGAGACCCAGTACTTC. Translated: CASSSTKETQYF.

The genes are TRBV11-3 and TRBJ1-2; perhaps TRBD1 as D (5 bases). Germline-derived CDR1 and CDR2 are SGHNT and YENEEA. The germline V and J ends were trimmed by 2 bases and 0 bases, with 10 bases remaining between them. The CDR3 covers 15 residues. CDR3 nucleotides: TGTGCCAGCAGCTTACGGGGGGGATCTAACTATGGCTACACCTTC. Translating gives CASSLRGGSNYGYTF. The variable domain in full, with the rest retrieved from reference TRBV11-3 and TRBJ1-2, is EAGVVQSPRYKIIEKKQPVAFWCNPISGHNTLYWYLQNLGQGPELLIRYENEEAVDDSQLPKDRFSAERLKGVDSTLKIQPAELGDSAVYLCASSLRGGSNYGYTFGSGTRLTVV.

The chain joins TRBV12-3 or TRBV12-4 to TRBJ2-1; maybe TRBD2 (6 bases). V was shortened by 5 bases and J by 4 bases, with 9 bases between the two germline ends. The CDR3 runs 13 residues. CDR3 in amino acids: CASSRGLYNEQFF. The DNA for the CDR3 is TGTGCCAGCAGTCGAGGACTATACAATGAGCAGTTCTTC.

This clone was counted only a few times. This chain joins TRBV5-4 and TRBJ1-4; 7 nucleotides line up with TRBD1. Trimming removed 5 bases from V and 10 bases from J; junction bases left unmatched: 5. Per the germline V gene, CDR1 is SGHNT and CDR2 is YYREEE (reference sequence). The CDR3 is 12 residues long. CDR3 sequence (DNA): TGTGCCAGCAGTCAAACAGGGGCAAAACTGTTTTTT. The encoded protein is CASSQTGAKLFF.

The chain uses TRBV11-2 and TRBJ2-7, with 7 bases that match TRBD1. The CDR3 runs to 14 residues. Germline CDR1 is SGHAT and CDR2 is FQNNGV. V shed 3 bases and J 2 bases; nucleotides not matched to a gene: 4. The CDR3 sequence is CASSFGTVTYEQYF. The CDR3 nucleotides are TGTGCCAGCAGCTTCGGGACAGTCACCTACGAGCAGTACTTC.

This chain uses TRBV7-9 with TRBJ2-2; 9 bases are shared with TRBD2. The germline gives CDR1 SEHNR, CDR2 FQNEAQ (reference sequence). V lost 5 bases to trimming and J lost 1 base; unmatched junction nucleotides: 8. CDR3 size: 17 residues. The CDR3 nucleotides read TGTGCCAGCAGCATTTGGGGACTAGCTAAGAACACCGGGGAGCTGTTTTTT. It is translated as CASSIWGLAKNTGELFF.

The genes are TRBV19 and TRBJ1-2; possible D gene TRBD1, 5 bases. V lost 5 bases and J 0 bases, leaving 16 bases between the germline ends. CDR3 length equals 16 residues. Germline V gene sequence: CDR1 LNHDA, CDR2 SQIVND (reference sequence). Here the CDR3 DNA reads TGTGCCAGTAGTCGTTCAGGGCCCAAAACTAACTATGGCTACACCTTC. This gives the protein CASSRSGPKTNYGYTF.

This rearrangement joins TRBV19 to TRBJ1-1; 8 bases align to TRBD1. The CDR3 is 16 residues long. J was trimmed by 2 bases and V by 1 base; bases with no gene match: 6. The V gene's germline CDR1 is LNHDA and CDR2 SQIVND (reference sequence). The CDR3 coding sequence is TGTGCCAGTAGTATAGGGACAGGGAAGTTTAACACTGAAGCTTTCTTT. It specifies CASSIGTGKFNTEAFF.

This chain connects TRBV6-5 to TRBJ2-3; TRBD2 might be the D (6 bases). The V end was cut by 6 bases, the J end by 6 bases, with 13 bases between. Germline V lookup: CDR1 MNHEY, CDR2 SVGAGI. This CDR3 has 13 amino acids. CDR3 nucleotides: TGTGCCAGCAGGCGGGACGCTGGGGATACGCAGTATTTT. This codes for CASRRDAGDTQYF.

This clone was detected once. J is TRBJ1-2 and V is TRBV4-3, with 9 bases that match TRBD1. V lost 1 base and J lost 7; bases outside the gene matches: 4. Per germline, CDR1 LGHNA and CDR2 YSLEER. CDR3 length: 14 residues. This CDR3 reads CASSQAGQGVGYTF. The CDR3 DNA reads as TGCGCCAGCAGCCAAGCGGGACAGGGAGTTGGCTACACCTTC.